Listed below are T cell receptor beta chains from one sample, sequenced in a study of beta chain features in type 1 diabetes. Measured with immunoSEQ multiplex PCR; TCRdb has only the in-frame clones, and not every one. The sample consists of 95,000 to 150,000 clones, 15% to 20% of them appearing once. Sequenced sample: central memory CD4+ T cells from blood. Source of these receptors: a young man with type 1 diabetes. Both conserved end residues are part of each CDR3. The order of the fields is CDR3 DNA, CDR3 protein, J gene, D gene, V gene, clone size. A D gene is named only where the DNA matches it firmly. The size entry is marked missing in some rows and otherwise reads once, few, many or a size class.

CDR3 DNA: TGTGCCAGCTCTGGGACCCTTGGGACGGCGAATCCTGAAGGAACTAATGAAAAACTGTTTTTT
CDR3 protein: CASSGTLGTANPEGTNEKLFF
J gene: TRBJ1-4
D gene: .
V gene: TRBV18
clone size: few

CDR3 DNA: TGTGCCAGCAGCGAGACTAGCGGGGGCCACACAGATACGCAGTATTTT
CDR3 protein: CASSETSGGHTDTQYF
J gene: TRBJ2-3
D gene: TRBD2
V gene: TRBV9
clone size: .

CDR3 DNA: TGTGCCAGCAGCACCGGGACTTCACCCCTCCACTTT
CDR3 protein: CASSTGTSPLHF
J gene: TRBJ1-6
D gene: .
V gene: TRBV6-6
clone size: .

CDR3 DNA: TGTGCCAGCAGTGGGACAGCCAAACGCAGAAACACCATATATTTT
CDR3 protein: CASSGTAKRRNTIYF
J gene: TRBJ1-3
D gene: TRBD1
V gene: TRBV6-5
clone size: .

CDR3 DNA: TGTGCCAGCAGTCGACTAGCGTTCTCCTACGAGCAGTACTTC
CDR3 protein: CASSRLAFSYEQYF
J gene: TRBJ2-7
D gene: TRBD2
V gene: TRBV6-5
clone size: few

CDR3 DNA: TGTGCCAGCTCACCACCGGGCGCCTACAATGAGCAGTTCTTC
CDR3 protein: CASSPPGAYNEQFF
J gene: TRBJ2-1
D gene: .
V gene: TRBV18
clone size: few

CDR3 DNA: TGTGCCAGCAGCGTGGACCGCTCCTACAATGAGCAGTTCTTC
CDR3 protein: CASSVDRSYNEQFF
J gene: TRBJ2-1
D gene: .
V gene: TRBV7-3
clone size: .

CDR3 DNA: TGTGCTAGCAGCTTAGGCCCCGAAAGCTCCTACGAGCAGTACTTC
CDR3 protein: CASSLGPESSYEQYF
J gene: TRBJ2-7
D gene: .
V gene: TRBV7-7
clone size: .

CDR3 DNA: TGCGCCAGCAGCCAAATGATACTCTCAGGGACCTCCGGCGAGCAGTACTTC
CDR3 protein: CASSQMILSGTSGEQYF
J gene: TRBJ2-7
D gene: .
V gene: TRBV4-1
clone size: .

CDR3 DNA: TGTGCCAGCAGCTTAGATAGTCAGGGCAATCAGCCCCAGCATTTT
CDR3 protein: CASSLDSQGNQPQHF
J gene: TRBJ1-5
D gene: .
V gene: TRBV7-2
clone size: .

CDR3 DNA: TGTGCCTGGAGTGACCCCACCGGGACAACTTCCTACGAGCAGTACTTC
CDR3 protein: CAWSDPTGTTSYEQYF
J gene: TRBJ2-7
D gene: .
V gene: TRBV30
clone size: few

CDR3 DNA: TGTGCCAGCAGTTCCTCCACAGGGGTTGGTTTCCCGGGGTATTTT
CDR3 protein: CASSSSTGVGFPGYF
J gene: TRBJ2-3
D gene: TRBD1
V gene: TRBV28
clone size: .

CDR3 DNA: TGTGCCAGCAGAAAGGGGGCCCTTGAGAGCTACAATGAGCAGTTCTTC
CDR3 protein: CASRKGALESYNEQFF
J gene: TRBJ2-1
D gene: TRBD1
V gene: TRBV7-2
clone size: medium-sized

CDR3 DNA: TGCGCCAGCAGCCAAGGTGGCCAGGGGTTCGTGGACGAGCAGTACTTC
CDR3 protein: CASSQGGQGFVDEQYF
J gene: TRBJ2-7
D gene: .
V gene: TRBV4-3
clone size: .

CDR3 DNA: TGCAGCGTGGGTAGAGGGGGCAACGAAGCGGCTTTCTTT
CDR3 protein: CSVGRGGNEAAFF
J gene: TRBJ1-1
D gene: TRBD1
V gene: TRBV29-1
clone size: .

CDR3 DNA: TGCGCCAGCAGCCAAATAGGGAATGAGCAGTTCTTC
CDR3 protein: CASSQIGNEQFF
J gene: TRBJ2-1
D gene: .
V gene: TRBV4-3
clone size: .

CDR3 DNA: TGTGCCTGGAACCGGGGCCCCTACGAGCAGTACTTC
CDR3 protein: CAWNRGPYEQYF
J gene: TRBJ2-7
D gene: .
V gene: TRBV30
clone size: .

CDR3 DNA: TGTGCCAGCGGGTGGATGGGGGAGACCCAGTACTTC
CDR3 protein: CASGWMGETQYF
J gene: TRBJ2-5
D gene: .
V gene: TRBV6-6
clone size: once

CDR3 DNA: TGTGCCAGCAGTTTGCTCGGGACAGTCTTTTACGAGCAGTACTTC
CDR3 protein: CASSLLGTVFYEQYF
J gene: TRBJ2-7
D gene: TRBD1
V gene: TRBV28
clone size: few

CDR3 DNA: TGTGCCTGGAGTGTGTCAGGGGTTCAGTACTTC
CDR3 protein: CAWSVSGVQYF
J gene: TRBJ2-4
D gene: .
V gene: TRBV30
clone size: .